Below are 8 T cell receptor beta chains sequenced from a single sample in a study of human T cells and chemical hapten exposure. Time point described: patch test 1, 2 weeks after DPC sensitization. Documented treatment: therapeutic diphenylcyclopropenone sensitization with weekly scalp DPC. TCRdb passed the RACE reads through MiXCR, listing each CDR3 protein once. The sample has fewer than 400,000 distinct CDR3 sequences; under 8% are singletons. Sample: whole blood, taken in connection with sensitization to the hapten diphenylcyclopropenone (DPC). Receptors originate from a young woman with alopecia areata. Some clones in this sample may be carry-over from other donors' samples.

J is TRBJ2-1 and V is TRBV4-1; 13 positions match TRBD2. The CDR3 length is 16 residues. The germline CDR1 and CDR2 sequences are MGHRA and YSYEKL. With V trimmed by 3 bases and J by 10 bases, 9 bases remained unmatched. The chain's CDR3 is CASSHKTSGGFNEQFF. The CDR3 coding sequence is TGCGCCAGCAGCCATAAGACTAGCGGGGGGTTTAACGAGCAGTTCTTC.

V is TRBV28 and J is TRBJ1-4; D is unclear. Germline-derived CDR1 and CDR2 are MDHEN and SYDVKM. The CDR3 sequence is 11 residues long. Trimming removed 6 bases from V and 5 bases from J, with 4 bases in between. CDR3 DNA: TGTGCCAGCAGGGAAAATGAAAAACTGTTTTTT. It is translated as CASRENEKLFF.

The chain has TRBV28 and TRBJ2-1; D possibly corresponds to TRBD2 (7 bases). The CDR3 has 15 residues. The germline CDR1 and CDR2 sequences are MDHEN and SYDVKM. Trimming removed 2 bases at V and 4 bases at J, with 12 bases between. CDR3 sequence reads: CASSLRRGLYNEQFF. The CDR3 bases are TGTGCCAGCAGTTTACGGCGGGGGCTATACAATGAGCAGTTCTTC.

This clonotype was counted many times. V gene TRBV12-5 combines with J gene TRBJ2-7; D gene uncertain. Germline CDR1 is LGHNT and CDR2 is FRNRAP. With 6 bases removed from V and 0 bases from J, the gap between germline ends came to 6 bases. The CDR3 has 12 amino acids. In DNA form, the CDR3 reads TGTGCTAGTGGGACACTCTCCTACGAGCAGTACTTC. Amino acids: CASGTLSYEQYF.

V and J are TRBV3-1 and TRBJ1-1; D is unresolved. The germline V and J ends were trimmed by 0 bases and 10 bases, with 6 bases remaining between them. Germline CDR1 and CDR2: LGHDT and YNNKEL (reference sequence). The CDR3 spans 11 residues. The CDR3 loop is CASSQEKGAFF. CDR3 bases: TGTGCCAGCAGCCAAGAGAAAGGAGCTTTCTTT.

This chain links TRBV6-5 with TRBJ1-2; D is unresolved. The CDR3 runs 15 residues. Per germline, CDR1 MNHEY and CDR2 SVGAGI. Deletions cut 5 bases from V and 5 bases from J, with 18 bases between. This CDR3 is CASSPSGQRVYGYTF. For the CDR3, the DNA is TGTGCCAGCAGTCCCAGTGGTCAGAGGGTGTATGGCTACACCTTC.

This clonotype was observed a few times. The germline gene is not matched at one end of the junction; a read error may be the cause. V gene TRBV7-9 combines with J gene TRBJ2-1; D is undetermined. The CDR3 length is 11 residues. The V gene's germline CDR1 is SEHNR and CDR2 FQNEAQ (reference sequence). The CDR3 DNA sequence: TGTGCCAGCAGCTTAGAGGTCAGGACCCTCTTC. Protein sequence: CASSLEVRTLF.

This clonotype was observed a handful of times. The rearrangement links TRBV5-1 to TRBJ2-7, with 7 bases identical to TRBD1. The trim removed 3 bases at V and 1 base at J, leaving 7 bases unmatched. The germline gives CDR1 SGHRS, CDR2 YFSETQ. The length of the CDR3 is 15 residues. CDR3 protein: CASSYPRQGSYEQYF. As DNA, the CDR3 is TGCGCCAGCAGCTACCCCCGACAGGGTTCCTACGAGCAGTACTTC.